The 2 T cell receptor beta chains given below trace back to one sample, sequenced in a study of T cells in Graves' hyperthyroidism and ophthalmopathy. The CDR3 regions of TCR beta were amplified from RNA transcripts. First-round RT-PCR targeting the TCR CDR3 was performed with the HTBI primer set. TCRdb re-analysed the multiplex PCR reads in MiXCR, keeping a single row per CDR3 protein. In the table there are fewer than 650,000 distinct CDR3 sequences, about 14% of which are singletons. The material sequenced was blood. The source is a woman between 18 and 29 years old with Graves' ophthalmopathy.

This clonotype turned up a few times. A read error may be the cause here, since a much bigger clone is one base away. The chain employs TRBV7-9 and TRBJ2-7; the match to TRBD2 covers 10 bases. This CDR3 is built from 15 residues. J gave up 5 bases and V 6 bases, and 10 bases lay outside the gene matches. CDR1 is SEHNR and CDR2 is FQNEAQ in the germline V gene (reference sequence). For the CDR3, the DNA is TGTGCCAGCAGTTACAGGACTAGCGGATCCCACGAGCAGTACTTC. The encoded protein is CASSYRTSGSHEQYF.

Details on this clonotype: A junction boundary mismatches the germline segment, possibly from a read error. The V gene is TRBV27, the J gene TRBJ2-1; TRBD1 matches 7 bases. This CDR3 region has 14 residues. From germline, CDR1 is MNHEY and CDR2 SMNVEV (reference sequence). In DNA form, the CDR3 reads TGTACCAGCAGTCCGTCGACAGGGTTCAATGAGCAGTTCTTC. This gives the protein CTSSPSTGFNEQFF.